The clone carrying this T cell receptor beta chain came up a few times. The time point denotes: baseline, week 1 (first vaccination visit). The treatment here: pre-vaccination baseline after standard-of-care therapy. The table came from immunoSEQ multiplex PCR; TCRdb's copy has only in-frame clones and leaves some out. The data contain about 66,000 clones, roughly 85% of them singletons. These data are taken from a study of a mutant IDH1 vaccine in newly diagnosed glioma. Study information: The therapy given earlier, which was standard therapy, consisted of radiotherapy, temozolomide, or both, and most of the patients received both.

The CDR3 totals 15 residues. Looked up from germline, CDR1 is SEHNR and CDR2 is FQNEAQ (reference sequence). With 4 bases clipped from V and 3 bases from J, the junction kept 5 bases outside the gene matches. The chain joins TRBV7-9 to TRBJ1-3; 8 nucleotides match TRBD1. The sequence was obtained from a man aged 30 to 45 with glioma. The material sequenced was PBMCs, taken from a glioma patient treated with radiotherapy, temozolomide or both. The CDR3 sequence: CASSSGQGSGNTIYF. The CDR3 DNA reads TGTGCCAGCAGCTCAGGACAGGGAAGTGGAAACACCATATATTTT.